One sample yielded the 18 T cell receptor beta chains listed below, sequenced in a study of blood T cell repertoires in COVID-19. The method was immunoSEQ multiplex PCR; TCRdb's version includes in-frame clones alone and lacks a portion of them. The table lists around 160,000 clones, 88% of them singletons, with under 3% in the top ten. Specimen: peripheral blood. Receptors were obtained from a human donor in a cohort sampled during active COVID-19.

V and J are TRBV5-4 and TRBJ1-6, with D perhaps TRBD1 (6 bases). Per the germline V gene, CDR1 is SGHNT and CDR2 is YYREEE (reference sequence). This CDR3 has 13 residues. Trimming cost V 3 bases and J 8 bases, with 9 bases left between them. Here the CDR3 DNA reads TGTGCCAGCAGCTCCTACAGGGATTCACCCCTCCACTTT. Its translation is CASSSYRDSPLHF.

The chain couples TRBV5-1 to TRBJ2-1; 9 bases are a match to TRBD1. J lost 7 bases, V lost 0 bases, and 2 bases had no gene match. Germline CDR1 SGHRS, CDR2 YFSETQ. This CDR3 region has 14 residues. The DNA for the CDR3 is TGCGCCAGCAGCTTGGGGGGACAGGGTAATGAGCAGTTCTTC. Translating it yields CASSLGGQGNEQFF.

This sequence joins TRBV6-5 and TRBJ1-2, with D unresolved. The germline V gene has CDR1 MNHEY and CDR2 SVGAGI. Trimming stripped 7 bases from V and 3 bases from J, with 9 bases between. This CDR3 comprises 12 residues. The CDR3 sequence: CASTEGHYGYTF. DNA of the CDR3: TGTGCCAGCACGGAGGGTCACTATGGCTACACCTTC.

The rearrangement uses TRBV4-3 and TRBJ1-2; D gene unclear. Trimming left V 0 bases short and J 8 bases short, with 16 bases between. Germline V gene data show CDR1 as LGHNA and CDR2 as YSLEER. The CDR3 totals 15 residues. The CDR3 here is CASSQDSGKSRGYTF. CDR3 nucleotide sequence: TGCGCCAGCAGCCAAGATTCGGGGAAATCGAGGGGCTACACCTTC.

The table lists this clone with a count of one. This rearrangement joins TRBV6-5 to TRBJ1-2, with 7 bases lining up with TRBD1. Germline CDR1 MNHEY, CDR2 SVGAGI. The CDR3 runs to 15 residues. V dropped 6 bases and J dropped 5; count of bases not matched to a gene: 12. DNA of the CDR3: TGTGCCAGCAGGCGCGGACTGCAGGGGGATTATGGCTACACCTTC. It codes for CASRRGLQGDYGYTF.

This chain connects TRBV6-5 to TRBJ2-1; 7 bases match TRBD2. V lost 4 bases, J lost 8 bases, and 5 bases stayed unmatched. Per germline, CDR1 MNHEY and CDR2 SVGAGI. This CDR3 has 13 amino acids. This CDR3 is CASSWGGKDEQFF. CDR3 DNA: TGTGCCAGCAGTTGGGGGGGAAAGGATGAGCAGTTCTTC.

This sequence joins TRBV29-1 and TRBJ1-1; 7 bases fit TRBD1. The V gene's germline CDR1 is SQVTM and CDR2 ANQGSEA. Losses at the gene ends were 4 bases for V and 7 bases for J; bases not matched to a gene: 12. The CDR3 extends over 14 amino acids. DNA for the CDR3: TGCAGCGTTGCTAAGGGGGCCCAAGGGGGTGAAGCTTTCTTT. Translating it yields CSVAKGAQGGEAFF.

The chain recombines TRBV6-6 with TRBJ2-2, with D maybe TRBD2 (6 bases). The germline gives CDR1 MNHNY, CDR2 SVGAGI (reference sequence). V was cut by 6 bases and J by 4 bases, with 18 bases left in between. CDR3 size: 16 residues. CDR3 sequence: CASSPGVVVSTGELFF. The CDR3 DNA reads TGTGCCAGCAGCCCGGGGGTGGTCGTCAGCACCGGGGAGCTGTTTTTT.

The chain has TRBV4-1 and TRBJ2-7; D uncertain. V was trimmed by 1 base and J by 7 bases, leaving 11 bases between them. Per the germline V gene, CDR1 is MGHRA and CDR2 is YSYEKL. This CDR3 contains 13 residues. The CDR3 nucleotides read TGCGCCAGCAGCCAAGTACCTGTAGAGGAGCAGTACTTC. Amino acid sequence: CASSQVPVEEQYF.

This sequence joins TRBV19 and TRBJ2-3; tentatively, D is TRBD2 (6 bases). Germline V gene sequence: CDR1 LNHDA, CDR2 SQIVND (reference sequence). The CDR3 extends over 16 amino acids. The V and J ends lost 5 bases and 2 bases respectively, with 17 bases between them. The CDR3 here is CASSSQLALSTDTQYF. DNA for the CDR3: TGTGCCAGTAGTTCTCAACTAGCACTATCCACAGATACGCAGTATTTT.

CDR3 in DNA: TGTGCCAGTCACTCCGGGACATCTGGAAACACCATATATTTT. Its protein is CASHSGTSGNTIYF. The rearrangement joins TRBV19 to TRBJ1-3; D perhaps matches TRBD1 (6 bases). This CDR3 comprises 14 residues. Trimming removed 8 bases at V and 1 base at J, with 12 bases between. In germline, CDR1 is LNHDA, CDR2 SQIVND (reference sequence).

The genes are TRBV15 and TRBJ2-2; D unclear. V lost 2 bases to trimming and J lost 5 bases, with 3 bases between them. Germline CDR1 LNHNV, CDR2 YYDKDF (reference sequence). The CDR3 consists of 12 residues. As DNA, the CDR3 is TGTGCCACCAGCAGAACAACCGGGGAGCTGTTTTTT. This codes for CATSRTTGELFF.

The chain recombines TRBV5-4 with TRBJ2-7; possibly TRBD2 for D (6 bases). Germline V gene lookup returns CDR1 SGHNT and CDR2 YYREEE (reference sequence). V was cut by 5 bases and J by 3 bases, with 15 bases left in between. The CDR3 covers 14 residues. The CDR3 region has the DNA TGTGCCAGCAGTTCGATCGCGGGGCGCTACGAGCAGTACTTC. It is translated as CASSSIAGRYEQYF.

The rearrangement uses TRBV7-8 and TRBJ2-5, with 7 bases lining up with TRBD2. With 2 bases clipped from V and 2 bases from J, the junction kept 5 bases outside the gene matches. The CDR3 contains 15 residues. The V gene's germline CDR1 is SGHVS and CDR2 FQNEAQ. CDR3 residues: CASSLQAGSQETQYF. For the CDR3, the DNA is TGTGCCAGCAGCTTACAAGCGGGATCGCAAGAGACCCAGTACTTC.

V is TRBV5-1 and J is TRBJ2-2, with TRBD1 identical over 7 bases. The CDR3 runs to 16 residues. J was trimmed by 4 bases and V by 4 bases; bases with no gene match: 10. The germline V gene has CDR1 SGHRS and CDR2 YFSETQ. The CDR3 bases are TGCGCCAGCAGCCCCCGACAGGGCCGTGGCACCGGGGAGCTGTTTTTT. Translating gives CASSPRQGRGTGELFF.

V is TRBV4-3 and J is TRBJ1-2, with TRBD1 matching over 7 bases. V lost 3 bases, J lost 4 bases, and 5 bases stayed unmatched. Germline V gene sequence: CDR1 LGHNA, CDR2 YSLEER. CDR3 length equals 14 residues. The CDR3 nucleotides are TGCGCCAGCAGCCAGCCCGGGACAGTCTATGGCTACACCTTC. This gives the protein CASSQPGTVYGYTF.

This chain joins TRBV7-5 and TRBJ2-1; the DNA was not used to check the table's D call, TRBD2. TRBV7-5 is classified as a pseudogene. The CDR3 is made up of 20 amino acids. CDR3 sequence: CARSQTTSVSWGYTYNEQFF. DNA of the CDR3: TGTGCCAGAAGTCAAACGACTAGCGTGTCTTGGGGCTACACCTACAATGAGCAGTTCTTC.

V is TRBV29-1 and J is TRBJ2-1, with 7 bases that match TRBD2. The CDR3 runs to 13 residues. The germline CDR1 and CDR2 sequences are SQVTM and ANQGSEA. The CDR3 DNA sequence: TGCACCTTCGTAGCGGGCGCCTACAATGAGCAGTTCTTC. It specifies CTFVAGAYNEQFF.